These 25 T cell receptor beta chains were all obtained from the same sample, sequenced in a study of cytomegalovirus exposure and HLA in healthy donors. PCR employed 60 Vbeta and 13 Jbeta primers. Clones were sequenced by immunoSEQ multiplex PCR, and TCRdb holds only the in-frame ones, with some missing. The sample shows some 150,000 clones, almost 80% of them seen only once. The source material was PBMCs. Receptor source: a male donor in good health and CMV-seronegative.

V gene TRBV7-8 combines with J gene TRBJ2-3, with 9 bases that match TRBD1. After removal of 0 bases from V and 2 bases from J, the junction contained 3 bases not matched to a gene. This CDR3 is 16 amino acids long. Germline lookup yields CDR1 SGHVS and CDR2 FQNEAQ. The CDR3 sequence is CASSLAGTGNTDTQYF. The CDR3 bases are TGTGCCAGCAGCTTAGCCGGGACAGGGAACACAGATACGCAGTATTTT.

Note on this clone: Other DNA sequences from this sample encode an identical CDR3 as well. The J gene is TRBJ2-7, the V gene TRBV5-6; D might be TRBD1 (6 bases). Looked up from germline, CDR1 is SGHDT and CDR2 is YYEEEE. Trimming removed 4 bases from V and 3 bases from J, with 8 bases in between. The CDR3 contains 12 residues. CDR3 region: CASSHRDYEQYF. The CDR3 bases are TGTGCCAGCAGCCACAGGGACTACGAGCAGTACTTC.

This clone occurred a few times. This rearrangement joins TRBV7-3 to TRBJ2-5, with 14 bases fitting TRBD2. J was trimmed by 1 base and V by 1 base; bases with no gene match: 8. This CDR3 is 19 amino acids long. Germline V gene lookup returns CDR1 SGHTA and CDR2 FQGTGA. CDR3 nucleotide sequence: TGTGCCAGCAGCTTAATAGGGACTAGCGGGAGAGGAGGCCAAGAGACCCAGTACTTC. Translating gives CASSLIGTSGRGGQETQYF.

The chain employs TRBV7-2 and TRBJ2-5; 9 bases align to TRBD1. The V segment lost 5 bases and the J segment 5 bases; nucleotides outside the gene matches: 6. This CDR3 region has 14 residues. Germline-derived CDR1 and CDR2 are SGHTA and FQGNSA. CDR3 residues: CASSPLGQGETQYF. CDR3 DNA sequence: TGTGCCAGCAGCCCTCTAGGACAGGGGGAGACCCAGTACTTC.

V gene TRBV11-2 combines with J gene TRBJ2-7; D unclear. The CDR3 covers 14 residues. Trimming took 1 base from V and 0 from J, leaving 7 bases between them. CDR1 and CDR2 (germline): SGHAT, FQNNGV. The CDR3 sequence: CASSLGYGSYEQYF. CDR3 DNA: TGTGCCAGCAGCTTAGGCTACGGCTCCTACGAGCAGTACTTC.

This clone showed up just a few times. Other DNA sequences from this sample encode an identical CDR3 as well. The chain has TRBV6-5 and TRBJ1-5; TRBD1 matches 9 bases. The germline CDR1 and CDR2 sequences are MNHEY and SVGAGI. The CDR3 runs to 14 residues. Losses at the gene ends were 6 bases for V and 7 bases for J; bases not matched to a gene: 7. The DNA for the CDR3 is TGTGCCAGCAGAAGGACAGGGGTTGACCAGCCCCAGCATTTT. Residues: CASRRTGVDQPQHF.

This clone has just a few counts. The same CDR3 arises from other DNA sequences in this sample as well. This rearrangement joins TRBV27 to TRBJ2-1; 9 bases line up with TRBD2. The CDR3 sequence is 16 residues long. The junction had 10 bases not matched to a gene; V was cut back by 4 bases and J by 6 bases. In germline, CDR1 is MNHEY, CDR2 SMNVEV (reference sequence). This CDR3 reads CASSSGRLAGPNEQFF. CDR3 nucleotides: TGTGCCAGCAGTTCAGGGAGGCTAGCGGGACCCAATGAGCAGTTCTTC.

This clone was detected once. This chain joins TRBV7-8 and TRBJ2-6; 11 positions agree with TRBD1. The CDR3 is made up of 20 amino acids. Trimming at V came to 3 bases and at J to 2 bases, leaving 12 bases not matched to a gene. Germline V lookup: CDR1 SGHVS, CDR2 FQNEAQ. The CDR3 DNA follows: TGTGCCAGCAGCTTCTACCGGACAGGGGGCATCGGTACTGGGGCCAACGTCCTGACTTTC. Its translation: CASSFYRTGGIGTGANVLTF.

This clone was counted between two and nine times. J is TRBJ2-3 and V is TRBV9, with D unresolved. Trimming stripped 3 bases from V and 2 bases from J, with 7 bases between. The germline V gene encodes CDR1 SGDLS and CDR2 YYNGEE. This CDR3 spans 13 amino acids. The DNA of the CDR3 is TGTGCCAGCAGCGCCTACGACACAGATACGCAGTATTTT. Its protein is CASSAYDTDTQYF.

The J gene is TRBJ2-7, the V gene TRBV19; D is unresolved. The V and J ends lost 4 bases and 0 bases respectively, with 16 bases between them. Germline V gene lookup returns CDR1 LNHDA and CDR2 SQIVND (reference sequence). This CDR3 region has 16 residues. Here the CDR3 reads CASSTGSGFDSYEQYF. CDR3 nucleotide sequence: TGTGCCAGTAGTACCGGATCGGGTTTCGACTCCTACGAGCAGTACTTC.

The chain employs TRBV30 and TRBJ2-3; weak D call: TRBD1 (6 bases). V was pared by 0 bases and J by 4 bases, with 8 bases between. Germline CDR1 GTSNPN, CDR2 SVGIG (reference sequence). The length of the CDR3 is 13 residues. The CDR3: CAWSVWGPDTQYF. CDR3 DNA sequence: TGTGCCTGGAGTGTATGGGGGCCAGATACGCAGTATTTT.

The genes are TRBV9 and TRBJ2-5; D is unresolved. The CDR3 consists of 12 residues. The V end lost 4 bases, the J end lost 1 base, and 5 bases lay between the germline ends. Germline V gene sequence: CDR1 SGDLS, CDR2 YYNGEE. The CDR3 protein is CASSTSQETQYF. CDR3 DNA sequence: TGTGCCAGCAGCACGAGCCAAGAGACCCAGTACTTC.

Only one count was recorded for this clone. The chain recombines TRBV6-5 with TRBJ1-1; 7 bases are shared with TRBD1. This CDR3 spans 16 amino acids. CDR1 and CDR2 (germline): MNHEY, SVGAGI. V was pared by 4 bases and J by 0 bases, with 8 bases of the junction left unmatched. The CDR3 DNA reads TGTGCCAGCAGTTTTTCCGGGACAGCCCTGAACACTGAAGCTTTCTTT. Translated: CASSFSGTALNTEAFF.

The genes are TRBV29-1 and TRBJ1-2; TRBD1 might be the D (5 bases). The length of the CDR3 is 15 residues. Per the germline V gene, CDR1 is SQVTM and CDR2 is ANQGSEA. The ends were cut back, 6 bases at V and 8 bases at J, with 25 bases in the middle. The CDR3 spells CSVKIGTGSGHGYTF. In DNA, the CDR3 is TGCAGCGTGAAAATCGGGACGGGGAGCGGGCACGGCTACACCTTC.

The V call is TRBV5-1, the J call TRBJ2-2; 9 positions agree with TRBD2. The V gene end was trimmed by 2 bases and the J gene end by 0 bases; junction bases not matched to a gene: 2. The CDR3 runs 16 residues. CDR1 is SGHRS, CDR2 YFSETQ, per germline. CDR3 sequence: CASSFIAGANTGELFF. CDR3 nucleotides: TGCGCCAGCAGCTTTATAGCGGGAGCGAACACCGGGGAGCTGTTTTTT. The variable domain in full, with the rest retrieved from reference TRBV5-1 and TRBJ2-2, is KAGVTQTPRYLIKTRGQQVTLSCSPISGHRSVSWYQQTPGQGLQFLFEYFSETQRNKGNFPGRFSGRQFSNSRSEMNVSTLELGDSALYLCASSFIAGANTGELFFGEGSRLTVL.

This chain connects TRBV11-2 to TRBJ2-1; D not resolved. Looked up from germline, CDR1 is SGHAT and CDR2 is FQNNGV. Trimming removed 1 base at V and 6 bases at J, with 7 bases between. This CDR3 comprises 13 residues. As DNA, the CDR3 is TGTGCCAGCAGCTTAGGGCGGCCCAATGAGCAGTTCTTC. It is translated as CASSLGRPNEQFF.

The rearrangement joins TRBV7-9 to TRBJ2-1, with 7 bases aligning to TRBD1. This CDR3 contains 14 residues. With V trimmed by 8 bases and J by 5 bases, 9 bases remained unmatched. Looked up from germline, CDR1 is SEHNR and CDR2 is FQNEAQ (reference sequence). CDR3 loop: CASGQVRSDNEQFF. The CDR3 DNA reads as TGTGCCAGCGGACAGGTCAGGAGTGACAATGAGCAGTTCTTC.

This rearrangement joins TRBV27 to TRBJ2-1, with D perhaps TRBD2 (7 bases). Germline V gene lookup returns CDR1 MNHEY and CDR2 SMNVEV (reference sequence). Trimming removed 7 bases from V and 2 bases from J, with 21 bases in between. The length of the CDR3 is 17 residues. The CDR3 protein is CASILLGGPRPYNEQFF. The CDR3 bases are TGTGCCAGCATCCTCCTGGGGGGGCCTAGACCCTACAATGAGCAGTTCTTC.

This chain connects TRBV2 to TRBJ2-1; 12 bases fit TRBD2. The CDR3 has 17 residues. CDR1 and CDR2 from the germline V gene are SNHLY and FYNNEI. Trimming cost V 2 bases and J 8 bases; bases outside gene matches: 10. CDR3 nucleotide sequence: TGTGCCAGCAGTGAATTAAAGGGTCTAGCGGGGGGGGATGAGCAGTTCTTC. Translating it yields CASSELKGLAGGDEQFF.

The chain employs TRBV7-2 and TRBJ2-7, with 12 bases that match TRBD2. CDR3 length equals 14 residues. Germline trimming cut 4 bases from V and 5 bases from J; bases unmatched to any gene: 3. Per the germline V gene, CDR1 is SGHTA and CDR2 is FQGNSA. The CDR3 is CASSSGLAGHEQYF. DNA of the CDR3: TGTGCCAGCAGCTCGGGACTAGCGGGCCACGAGCAGTACTTC.

This chain links TRBV2 with TRBJ2-3; 7 nucleotides agree with TRBD1. Germline trimming cut 6 bases from V and 5 bases from J; bases unmatched to any gene: 8. The germline V gene has CDR1 SNHLY and CDR2 FYNNEI. The length of the CDR3 is 14 residues. The CDR3 nucleotides read TGTGCCAGCAGATTGACAGGGTCGGGAGATACGCAGTATTTT. It encodes CASRLTGSGDTQYF.

The rearrangement uses TRBV5-1 and TRBJ2-1; the match to TRBD2 covers 10 bases. Germline lookup yields CDR1 SGHRS and CDR2 YFSETQ. J lost 7 bases, V lost 0 bases, and 4 bases had no gene match. There are 15 residues in the CDR3. CDR3 protein: CASSLERGGLNEQFF. In nucleotides, the CDR3 is TGCGCCAGCAGCTTGGAGCGGGGGGGCCTAAATGAGCAGTTCTTC.

The genes are TRBV6-6 and TRBJ2-3; perhaps TRBD2 as D (6 bases). V was cut by 8 bases and J by 2 bases, with 11 bases left in between. CDR1 is MNHNY, CDR2 SVGAGI, per germline (reference sequence). The CDR3 covers 13 residues. CDR3 coding DNA: TGTGCCAGCGTTGGGGGGACCACAGATACGCAGTATTTT. Amino acid sequence: CASVGGTTDTQYF.

CDR3 bases: TGTGCCAGCACTCTCGTACCCAGACAGGGGACCGGGGAGCTGTTTTTT. Its protein is CASTLVPRQGTGELFF. J is TRBJ2-2 and V is TRBV2; TRBD1 matches 8 bases. The length of the CDR3 is 16 residues. Looked up from germline, CDR1 is SNHLY and CDR2 is FYNNEI. The V gene end was trimmed by 7 bases and the J gene end by 5 bases; junction bases not matched to a gene: 12.

The chain combines TRBV13 with TRBJ2-2; D is perhaps TRBD2 (6 bases). V dropped 4 bases and J dropped 3 bases, with 12 bases sitting between them. The CDR3 length is 15 residues. The germline V gene encodes CDR1 PRHDT and CDR2 FYEKMQ (reference sequence). This chain's CDR3 is CASSSRGSYTGELFF. The CDR3 DNA is TGTGCCAGCAGCTCTCGGGGGTCCTACACCGGGGAGCTGTTTTTT.